The clone carrying this T cell receptor beta chain came up a few times. What it binds is unknown. The data originate from a study of blood T cells in healthy people across ages. At least 5.5 micrograms of total RNA were extracted per sample. A sample-barcoded 5' primer and a J-beta primer mix were used in a second PCR of roughly 7 to 12 cycles. With 12 random nucleotides, a template-switch adaptor tagged each individual cDNA molecule. Using its own MiXCR run on the 5' RACE reads, TCRdb lists one record per CDR3 protein. The sample holds 800,000 to 950,000 distinct CDR3 sequences, roughly 28% seen once. General observations from the study: Higher diversity and more naive CD4+ cells were features of long-lived donors, compared to aged donors.

This CDR3 is 16 amino acids long. Germline CDR1 is SGDLS and CDR2 is YYNGEE. The junction had 10 bases not matched to a gene; V was cut back by 3 bases and J by 7 bases. These same records also appear under a second study, on T cells of mothers and their children. That paper notes: Related and unrelated pairs show similar thymic shaping of TCR recombination output.

This receptor was identified in a woman between 40 and 50 years old in good health. Sample: blood. V usage is TRBV9 and J usage is TRBJ1-2; 12 bases agree with TRBD1. In DNA, the CDR3 is TGTGCCAGCAGCGGGGACAGGGGGCTCAAAGGGGGTGGCTACACCTTC. It translates to CASSGDRGLKGGGYTF.